This T cell receptor (beta chain) stems from a study of blood T cell repertoires in COVID-19 (TCRdb year 2020). Describing the broader study: The collaborator samples originated in the United States, Italy and Spain and spanned the acute and convalescent phases of COVID-19. The material from the prospective study consisted of cDNA or gDNA derived from T cells, B-cell-depleted T cells, or PBMCs. Deeply sampled blood TCRbeta repertoires from subjects exposed to, actively infected with, or recovered from COVID-19 were included in the dataset. The repertoires were released in a freely available public database meant as a resource for research on the immune response to SARS-CoV-2. Samples came from the ongoing ImmuneRACE study (first 160 participants) plus 1,254 subjects from 6 global collaborators. The sample metadata nearly always contained a de-identified subject ID, COVID-19 status, age in years and sex. HLA class I and class II types, where available, came from metadata supplied by the sample provider rather than from assay-based typing.

The germline V gene supplies CDR1 SGHDT and CDR2 YYEEEE. The trim is 6 bases for V and 2 bases for J, with a gap of 11 bases between the germline ends. The CDR3 measures 13 amino acids from cysteine to phenylalanine. The kept DNA is CDR3 alone, 39 bases in frame from the first base. TCRbeta CDR3 regions were amplified from genomic DNA by means of the immunoSEQ Assay, a bias-controlled multiplex PCR. As for how the authors treated the data: The number of nucleated cells in each sample was estimated from the amplification of reference gene primers within the assay. To quantify the absolute abundance of each unique TCRbeta CDR3 rearrangement, sequence reads were collapsed and filtered. For each sample, productive Simpson clonality was calculated as the square root of Simpson's diversity index over productive rearrangements. TCRdb stores this immuneACCESS table with in-frame sequences only. Part of the clones is absent; in the studies checked, under half of the shortfall reflects unresolved V genes, and no reason is known for the rest. Clone size and V and J calls were adopted from that table, with D and trimming inferred from the DNA. The sample records roughly 41,000 clones, over 75% of which are singletons. The top ten clonotypes cover about a sixth of the sample.

A word on this clone: Which antigen it targets is not known. Base qualities are not recorded, but no much larger clone differs from it by a single base.

Overall results and qualifications from the work: The amount of clinical and demographic metadata varied by source and participant and was provided uncurated.

Each collaborating institution followed its own protocols to collect whole blood in K2EDTA tubes. Collaborator samples were shipped for TCRbeta analysis as frozen whole blood, isolated PBMCs, or DNA extracted from either sample type. The receptor was derived from a human donor in a cohort sampled during active COVID-19. The donor label of this sample is uncertain. Recombination linked TRBV5-6 to TRBJ2-5; no D segment can be confidently identified. The specimen sequenced was peripheral blood. The CDR3 region has the sequence CASTMAGQETQYF. The nucleotide sequence is given as TGTGCCAGCACAATGGCCGGGCAAGAGACCCAGTACTTC.